The present T cell receptor beta chain was sequenced within a study of T cell repertoires in cytomegalovirus infection. Looking at the study overall: From public TCR beta signatures came an indication of both CMV infection and matching HLA type. The study's findings and limits: Across the ex vivo response, the dominant clonotypes were HLA-C-restricted CMV-specific TCR beta clonotypes. Identification of carriers of CMV plus the relevant HLA was performed using cumulative public TCR beta family frequency.

TCRdb passed the reads through MiXCR, listing each CDR3 protein once. This repertoire shows about 97,000 distinct CDR3 sequences, about 17% found once; its top ten account for about 7.3%. This CDR3 contains 17 residues. Germline CDR1 and CDR2: DFQATT and SNEGSKA (reference sequence). The J segment lost 0 bases and the V segment lost 6 bases, leaving 13 bases of the junction unmatched. Regarding this clonotype: The target antigen is unknown.

This clonotype was sampled from a human donor in good health (CMV status not recorded). Some clones in this sample may be carry-over from other donors' samples. Specimen: PBMCs. V and J are TRBV20-1 and TRBJ2-3, with 9 positions matching TRBD2. DNA of the CDR3: TGCAGTGCCGGAGCGGGGGGCTCTTCTTCCAGCACAGATACGCAGTATTTT. It translates to CSAGAGGSSSSTDTQYF.